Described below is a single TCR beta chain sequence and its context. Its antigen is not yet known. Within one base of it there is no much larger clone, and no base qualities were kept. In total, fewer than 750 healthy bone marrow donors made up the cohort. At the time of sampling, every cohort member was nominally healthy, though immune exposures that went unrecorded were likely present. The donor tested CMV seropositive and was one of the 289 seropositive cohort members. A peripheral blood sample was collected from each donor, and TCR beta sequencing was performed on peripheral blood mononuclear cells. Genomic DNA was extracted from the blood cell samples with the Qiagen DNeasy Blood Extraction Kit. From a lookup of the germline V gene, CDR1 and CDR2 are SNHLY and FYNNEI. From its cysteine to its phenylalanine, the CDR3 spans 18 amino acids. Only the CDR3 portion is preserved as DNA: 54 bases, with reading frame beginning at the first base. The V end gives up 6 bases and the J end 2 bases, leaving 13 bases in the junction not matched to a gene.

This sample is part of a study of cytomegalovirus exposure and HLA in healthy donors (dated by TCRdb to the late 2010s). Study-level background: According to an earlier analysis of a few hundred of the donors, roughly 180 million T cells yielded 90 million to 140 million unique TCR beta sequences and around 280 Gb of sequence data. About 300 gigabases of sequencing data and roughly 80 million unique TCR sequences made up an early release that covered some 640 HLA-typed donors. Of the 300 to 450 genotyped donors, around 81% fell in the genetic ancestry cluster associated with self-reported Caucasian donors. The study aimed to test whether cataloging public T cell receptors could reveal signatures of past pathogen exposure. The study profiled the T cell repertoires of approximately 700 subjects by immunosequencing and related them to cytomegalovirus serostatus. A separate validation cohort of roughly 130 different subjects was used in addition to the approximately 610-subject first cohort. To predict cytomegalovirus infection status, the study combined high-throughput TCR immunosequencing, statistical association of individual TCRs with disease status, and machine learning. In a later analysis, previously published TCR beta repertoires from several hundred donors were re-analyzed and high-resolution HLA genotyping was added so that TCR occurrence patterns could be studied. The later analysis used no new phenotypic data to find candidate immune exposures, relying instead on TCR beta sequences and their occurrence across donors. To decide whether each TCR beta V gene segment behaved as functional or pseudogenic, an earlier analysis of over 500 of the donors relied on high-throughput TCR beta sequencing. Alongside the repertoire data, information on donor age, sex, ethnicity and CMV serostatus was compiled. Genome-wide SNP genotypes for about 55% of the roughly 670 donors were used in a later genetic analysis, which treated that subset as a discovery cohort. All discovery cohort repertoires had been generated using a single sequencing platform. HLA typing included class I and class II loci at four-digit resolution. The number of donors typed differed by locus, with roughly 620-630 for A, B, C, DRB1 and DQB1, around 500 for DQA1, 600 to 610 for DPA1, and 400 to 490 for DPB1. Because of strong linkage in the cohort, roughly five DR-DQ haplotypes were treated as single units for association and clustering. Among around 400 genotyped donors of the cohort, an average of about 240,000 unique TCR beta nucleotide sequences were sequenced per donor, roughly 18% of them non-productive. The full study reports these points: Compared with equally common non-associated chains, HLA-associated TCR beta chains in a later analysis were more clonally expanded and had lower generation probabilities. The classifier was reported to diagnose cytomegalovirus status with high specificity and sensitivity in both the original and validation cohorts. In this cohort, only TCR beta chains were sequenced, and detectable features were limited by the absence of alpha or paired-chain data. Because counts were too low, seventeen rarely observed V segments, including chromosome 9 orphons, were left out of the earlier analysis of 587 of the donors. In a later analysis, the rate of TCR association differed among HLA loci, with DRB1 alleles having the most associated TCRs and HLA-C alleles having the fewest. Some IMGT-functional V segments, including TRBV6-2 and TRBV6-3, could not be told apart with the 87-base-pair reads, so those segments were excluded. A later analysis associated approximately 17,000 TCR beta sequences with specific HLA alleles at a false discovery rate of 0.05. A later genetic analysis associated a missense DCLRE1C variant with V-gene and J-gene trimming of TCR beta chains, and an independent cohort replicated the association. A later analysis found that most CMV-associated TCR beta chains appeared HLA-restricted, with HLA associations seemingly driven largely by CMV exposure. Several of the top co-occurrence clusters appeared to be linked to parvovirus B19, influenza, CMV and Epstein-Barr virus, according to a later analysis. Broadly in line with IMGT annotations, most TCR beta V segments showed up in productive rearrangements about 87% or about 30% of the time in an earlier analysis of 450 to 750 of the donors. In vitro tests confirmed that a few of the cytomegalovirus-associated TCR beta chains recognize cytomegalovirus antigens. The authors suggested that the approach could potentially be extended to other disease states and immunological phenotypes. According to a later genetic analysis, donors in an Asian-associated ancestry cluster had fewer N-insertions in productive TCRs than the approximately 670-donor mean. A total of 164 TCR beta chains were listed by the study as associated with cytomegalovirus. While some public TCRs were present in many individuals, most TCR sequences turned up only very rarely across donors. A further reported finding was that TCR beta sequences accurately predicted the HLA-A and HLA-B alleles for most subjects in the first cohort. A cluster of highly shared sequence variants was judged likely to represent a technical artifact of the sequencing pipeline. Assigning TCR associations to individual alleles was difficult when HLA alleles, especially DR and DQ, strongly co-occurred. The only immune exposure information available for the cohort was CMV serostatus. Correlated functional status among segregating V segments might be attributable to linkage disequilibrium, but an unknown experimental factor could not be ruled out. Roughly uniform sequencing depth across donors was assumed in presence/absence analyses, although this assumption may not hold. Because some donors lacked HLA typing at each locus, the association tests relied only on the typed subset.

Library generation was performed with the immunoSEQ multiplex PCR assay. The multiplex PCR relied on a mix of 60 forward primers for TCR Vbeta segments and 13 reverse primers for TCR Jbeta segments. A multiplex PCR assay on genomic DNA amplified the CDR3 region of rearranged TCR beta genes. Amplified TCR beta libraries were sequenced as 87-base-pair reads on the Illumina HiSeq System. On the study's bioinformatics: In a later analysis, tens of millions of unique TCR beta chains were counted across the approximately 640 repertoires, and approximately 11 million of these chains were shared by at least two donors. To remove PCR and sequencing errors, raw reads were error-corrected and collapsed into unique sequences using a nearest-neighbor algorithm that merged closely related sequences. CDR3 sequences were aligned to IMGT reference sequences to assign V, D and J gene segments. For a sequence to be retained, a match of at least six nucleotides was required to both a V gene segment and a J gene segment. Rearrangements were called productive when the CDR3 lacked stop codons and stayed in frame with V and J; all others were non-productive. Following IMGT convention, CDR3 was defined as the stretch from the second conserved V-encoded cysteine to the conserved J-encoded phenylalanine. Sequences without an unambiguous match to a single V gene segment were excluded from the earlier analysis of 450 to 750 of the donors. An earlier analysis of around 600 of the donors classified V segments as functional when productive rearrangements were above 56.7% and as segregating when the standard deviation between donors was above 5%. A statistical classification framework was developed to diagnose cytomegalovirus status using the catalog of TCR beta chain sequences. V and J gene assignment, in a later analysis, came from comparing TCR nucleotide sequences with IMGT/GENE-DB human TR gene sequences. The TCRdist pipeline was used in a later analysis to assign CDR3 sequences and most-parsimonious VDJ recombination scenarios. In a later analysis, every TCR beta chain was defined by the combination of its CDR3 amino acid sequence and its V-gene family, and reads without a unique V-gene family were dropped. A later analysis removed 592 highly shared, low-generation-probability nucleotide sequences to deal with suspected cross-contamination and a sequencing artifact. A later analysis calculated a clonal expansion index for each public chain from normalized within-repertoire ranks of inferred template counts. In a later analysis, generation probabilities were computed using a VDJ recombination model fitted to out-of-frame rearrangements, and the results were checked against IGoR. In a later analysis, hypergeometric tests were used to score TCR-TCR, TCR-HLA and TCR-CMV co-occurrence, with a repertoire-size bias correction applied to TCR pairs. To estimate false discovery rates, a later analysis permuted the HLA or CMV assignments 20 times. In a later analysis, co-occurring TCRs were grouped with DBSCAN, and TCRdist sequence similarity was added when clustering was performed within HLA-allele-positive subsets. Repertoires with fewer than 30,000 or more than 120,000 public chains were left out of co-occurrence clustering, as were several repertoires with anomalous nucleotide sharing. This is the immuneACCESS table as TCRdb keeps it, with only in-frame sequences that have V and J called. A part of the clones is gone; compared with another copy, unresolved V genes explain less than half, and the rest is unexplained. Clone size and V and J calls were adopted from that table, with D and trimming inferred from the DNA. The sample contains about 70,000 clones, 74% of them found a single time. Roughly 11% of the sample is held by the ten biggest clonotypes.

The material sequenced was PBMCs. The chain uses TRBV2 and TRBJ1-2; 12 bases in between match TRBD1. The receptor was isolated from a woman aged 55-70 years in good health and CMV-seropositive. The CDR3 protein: CASSDSPGQGALNYGYTF. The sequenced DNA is TGTGCCAGCAGCGACTCTCCGGGACAGGGGGCTTTAAACTATGGCTACACCTTC.